These 9 T cell receptor beta chains originate from one sample sequenced in a study of blood T cell repertoires in COVID-19. TCRdb's table, derived via immunoSEQ multiplex PCR, lists solely in-frame clones and lacks some. Of 200,000 or so clones in the sample, 70% to 90% were seen once. Sample: peripheral blood. These receptors all stem from a man aged 65-85 years with active or convalescent COVID-19.

This chain links TRBV24-1 with TRBJ2-1; D call uncertain. V lost 6 bases, J lost 6 bases, and 11 bases lay in between. Germline CDR1 KGHDR, CDR2 SFDVKD. The CDR3 sequence is 13 residues long. The CDR3 sequence is CATSTQNLNEQFF. The CDR3 region has the DNA TGTGCCACCAGTACCCAGAATCTCAATGAGCAGTTCTTC.

In DNA, the CDR3 is TGTGCCAGCACCCGCAGGCAGCTCAGCAATCAGCCCCAGCATTTT. It yields the protein CASTRRQLSNQPQHF. The V and J genes are TRBV21-1 and TRBJ1-5; the DNA was not used to check the table's D call, TRBD1. TRBV21-1 is annotated as a pseudogene. The CDR3 spans 15 residues.

The chain combines TRBV7-2 with TRBJ1-2; the D is unclear. The V gene's germline CDR1 is SGHTA and CDR2 FQGNSA. Trimming took 4 bases from V and 8 from J, leaving 11 bases between them. This CDR3 is built from 12 residues. DNA of the CDR3: TGTGCCAGCAGCTCGCCGCCGGGAGGCTACACCTTC. Its translation: CASSSPPGGYTF. The entire variable domain, with the rest obtained from reference TRBV7-2 and TRBJ1-2, is as follows: GAGVSQSPSNKVTEKGKDVELRCDPISGHTALYWYRQSLGQGLEFLIYFQGNSAPDKSGLPSDRFSAERTGGSVSTLTIQRTQQEDSAVYLCASSSPPGGYTFGSGTRLTVV.

The rearrangement joins TRBV2 to TRBJ1-4; maybe TRBD1 (5 bases). V lost 0 bases and J 11 bases, leaving 10 bases between the germline ends. The CDR3 spans 13 residues. Germline V CDR1 and CDR2: SNHLY, FYNNEI. The chain's CDR3 is CASSEAPRVKLFF. CDR3 in DNA: TGTGCCAGCAGTGAAGCTCCCAGGGTGAAACTGTTTTTT. Full variable domain (rest looked up from reference TRBV2 and TRBJ1-4): EPEVTQTPSHQVTQMGQEVILRCVPISNHLYFYWYRQILGQKVEFLVSFYNNEISEKSEIFDDQFSVERPDGSNFTLKIRSTKLEDSAMYFCASSEAPRVKLFFGSGTQLSVL.

J is TRBJ1-2 and V is TRBV28; the match to TRBD1 covers 9 bases. The CDR3 runs to 15 residues. CDR1 is MDHEN, CDR2 SYDVKM, per germline. Trimming removed 6 bases from V and 5 bases from J; junction bases left unmatched: 10. The CDR3 sequence is CASREQGAELYGYTF. As DNA, the CDR3 is TGTGCCAGCAGAGAACAGGGGGCTGAACTATATGGCTACACCTTC.

The chain links TRBV7-9 to TRBJ2-1; no reliable D call. V lost 2 bases to trimming and J lost 9 bases, with 11 bases between them. Per germline, CDR1 SEHNR and CDR2 FQNEAQ (reference sequence). This CDR3 is 13 amino acids long. CDR3 in amino acids: CASSLQQVREQFF. The CDR3 DNA sequence: TGTGCCAGCAGCTTACAGCAGGTCCGTGAGCAGTTCTTC.

This rearrangement joins TRBV28 to TRBJ2-5, with 12 bases that match TRBD1. Germline assignment: CDR1 MDHEN and CDR2 SYDVKM. J gave up 1 base and V 4 bases, and 7 bases lay outside the gene matches. CDR3 length equals 17 residues. The CDR3 bases are TGTGCCAGCAGTTACAAGCCGGGACAGGGGGCCCAAGAGACCCAGTACTTC. Its protein product is CASSYKPGQGAQETQYF.

This clone was recorded only once. The V and J genes are TRBV11-2 and TRBJ2-7, with 8 positions matching TRBD2. The CDR3 runs to 13 residues. CDR1 is SGHAT and CDR2 is FQNNGV in the germline V gene. V trimming: 6 bases; J trimming: 5 bases; junction bases outside the gene matches: 6. DNA of the CDR3: TGTGCCAGCAGTATAGCGGGGACGGACGAGCAGTACTTC. Translated: CASSIAGTDEQYF.

V gene TRBV4-1 combines with J gene TRBJ1-1; D is undetermined. Trimming took 0 bases from V and 9 from J, leaving 17 bases between them. Germline V gene data show CDR1 as MGHRA and CDR2 as YSYEKL. The CDR3 length is 15 residues. For the CDR3, the DNA is TGCGCCAGCAGCCAAGACCTTATGACGGGTCAGAAAGCTTTCTTT. Translation gives CASSQDLMTGQKAFF.